This TCR beta chain was sequenced during a study of cytomegalovirus exposure and HLA in healthy donors (dated by TCRdb to 2016 to 2017). At the level of the whole study: A later analysis indicated that the roughly 130 validation repertoires were generated on the platform also employed for the approximately 690 repertoires of the first cohort. The study was designed to test whether signatures of past pathogen exposure could be identified by cataloging public T cell receptors. Besides the first cohort of roughly 640 subjects, a separate validation cohort made up of 120 different subjects was used. To predict cytomegalovirus infection status, the study brought together high-throughput TCR immunosequencing, statistical association of individual TCRs with disease status, and machine learning. Study-wide findings and limitations: In both the original and validation cohorts, the classifier was reported to diagnose cytomegalovirus status with high specificity and sensitivity. A later analysis lacked HLA typing for the validation cohort, so it scored co-occurrence in that cohort across all 120 or so repertoires. While some public TCRs were present in many individuals, most TCR sequences turned up only very rarely across donors. The authors suggested that the approach could potentially be extended to other disease states and immunological phenotypes. In vitro tests confirmed that a few of the cytomegalovirus-associated TCR beta chains recognize cytomegalovirus antigens. A total of 150 to 200 TCR beta chains were listed by the study as associated with cytomegalovirus. Of the cluster scores, roughly 95% were above 0 in a later analysis, which found that TCRs clustered in the first cohort also tended to co-occur in the 130 or so validation repertoires.

Preparation of the library involved the immunoSEQ multiplex PCR assay. Concerning the study's data processing: A statistical classification framework was built to diagnose cytomegalovirus status from the catalog of TCR beta chain sequences. TCRdb stores this immuneACCESS table with in-frame sequences only. Part of the clones is absent; in the studies checked, under half of the shortfall reflects unresolved V genes, and no reason is known for the rest. The V and J calls and clone size were taken over from that table, and D and trimming were inferred from the DNA. The sample includes roughly 130,000 clones, with 80% to 90% observed a single time. Jointly, the top ten make up under 3% of the sample. The donors belonged to the validation cohort of around 110 subjects, which was separate from the roughly 680-subject first cohort. A word on this clone: What this receptor recognizes is not known. The sample holds no much larger clone one base away, and base qualities are not on file.

The CDR3 contains 12 residues, cysteine and phenylalanine counted. The entry retains the CDR3 DNA only, 36 bases that are in frame from base 1. Here V drops 6 bases and J drops 4 bases, and the junction holds 3 bases not matched to any gene. The germline V gene encodes CDR1 GTSNPN and CDR2 SVGIG (reference sequence). The source is a man aged 18 to 29 in good health and CMV-seronegative. This chain is built from TRBV30 and TRBJ2-7; a stretch of 10 junction bases matches TRBD1. What was sequenced was PBMCs. Here is the DNA: TGTGCCTGCCGGGACAGGGGTTACGAGCAGTACTTC. Its amino acids are CACRDRGYEQYF.